The clone carrying this TCR beta chain was seen only a few times. No antigen is known for it. Clones were read by immunoSEQ multiplex PCR, and TCRdb kept only the in-frame ones, dropping some. This table holds 22,000 or so clones, about 81% found once. The source of the sample is a study of CD4 T cells in relation to SARS-CoV-2 and coronaviruses. Study-level information: PBMCs were cultured with antigen for around nine days before TCR beta sequencing.

Germline CDR1 reads KGHSH; CDR2 reads LQKENI. V shed 4 bases and J shed 8 bases, with 12 bases lying between them. The CDR3 covers 13 residues. Findings and caveats of the study: Monoreactive clones expanded significantly more to SARS-CoV-2 than crossreactive clones did.

Before the COVID-19 pandemic, during about 2011-2019, CD4+ T cells were taken from unexposed donors. After about 10 days of culture, CD4+ T cells were isolated. Testing used SARS-CoV-2 S/N and four cold-coronavirus spikes on unexposed-donor CD4+ T cells, cells permitting. Approximately 2 million PBMCs per well were cultured with around 10 IU/ml IL-2. Sequenced input: CD4+ T cells from PBMCs, cultured in vitro. The receptor's source is a human donor in good health. The genes are TRBV18 and TRBJ1-5, with D unresolved. In DNA form, the CDR3 reads TGTGCCAGCTCACAGGACCGTAAAGAGCCCCAGCATTTT. Amino acid sequence: CASSQDRKEPQHF.